This T cell receptor (beta chain) emerged from a study of Ad26.COV2.S vaccination and SARS-CoV-2 variants. Findings and caveats of the study: Post-vaccination spike-specific CD8+ and CD4+ T cell responses reportedly had substantial breadth. Spike-specific TCR breadth ran higher among vaccine recipients than placebo recipients. Vaccinated and placebo-treated recipients had similar non-spike TCR breadth.

This CDR3 contains 10 residues. The V and J ends lost 4 bases and 6 bases respectively, with 6 bases between them. Per germline, CDR1 SQVTM and CDR2 ANQGSEA. TCRdb's table, derived via immunoSEQ multiplex PCR, lists solely in-frame clones and lacks some. This repertoire shows about 350,000 clones, under 95% found once; its top ten account for about 3.8%. Points on this clone: Its antigen is unknown.

This receptor was obtained from a human donor who had recovered from COVID-19. The V call is TRBV29-1, the J call TRBJ1-2, with no clear D. Source: peripheral blood, taken after recovery from COVID-19. In nucleotides, the CDR3 is TGCAGCGTTGTAGAACATGGCTACACCTTC. It translates to CSVVEHGYTF.